This TCR beta chain was documented in a study of T cell repertoires in cytomegalovirus infection. The wider study: The public TCR beta signatures pointed to both CMV infection and matching HLA type. Findings and limits, study-wide: Across the ex vivo response, the dominant clonotypes were HLA-C-restricted CMV-specific TCR beta clonotypes. Identification of carriers of CMV plus the relevant HLA was achieved through cumulative public TCR beta family frequency.

MiXCR was run by TCRdb on the reads, yielding one entry per CDR3 protein. The sample carries approximately 180,000 distinct CDR3 sequences, approximately 20% recorded once. Ten or more counts support this clonotype. Its antigen remains unidentified. Germline CDR1 and CDR2: SGHTA and FQGNSA. Trimming left V 2 bases short and J 7 bases short, with 24 bases between. This CDR3 contains 18 residues. The gene calls are TRBV7-2 and TRBJ1-5; no reliable D call. This receptor was identified in a human donor in good health (CMV status not recorded). Some clones in this sample may be carry-over from other donors' samples. Material: PBMCs. In nucleotides, the CDR3 is TGTGCCAGCAGCTTATTCTCCCTTGGCGGATTAAGGTGGCAGCCCCAGCATTTT. Its protein product is CASSLFSLGGLRWQPQHF.